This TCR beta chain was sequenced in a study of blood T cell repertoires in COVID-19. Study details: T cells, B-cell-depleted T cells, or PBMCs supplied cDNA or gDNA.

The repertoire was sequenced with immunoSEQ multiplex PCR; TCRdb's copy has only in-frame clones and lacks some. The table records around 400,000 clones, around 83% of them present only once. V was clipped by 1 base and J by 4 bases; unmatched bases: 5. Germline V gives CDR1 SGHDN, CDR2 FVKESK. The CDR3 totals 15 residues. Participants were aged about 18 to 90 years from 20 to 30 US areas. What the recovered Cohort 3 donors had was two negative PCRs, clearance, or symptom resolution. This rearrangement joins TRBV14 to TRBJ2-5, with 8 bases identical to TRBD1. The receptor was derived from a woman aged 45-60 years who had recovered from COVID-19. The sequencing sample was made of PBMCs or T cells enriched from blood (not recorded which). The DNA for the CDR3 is TGTGCCAGCAGCCAAGGGACAGGGTATGGAGAGACCCAGTACTTC. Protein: CASSQGTGYGETQYF.